This T cell receptor beta chain was sequenced in a study of T cell changes during pregnancy in multiple sclerosis. The data were produced by immunoSEQ multiplex PCR, yet TCRdb's version contains in-frame clones alone and is incomplete. Of around 45,000 clones detected, around nine tenths appear once; the ten largest clones hold 0.7%. Germline V gene sequence: CDR1 SNHLY, CDR2 FYNNEI. With 6 bases removed from V and 1 base from J, the gap between germline ends came to 12 bases. The CDR3 consists of 14 residues. The chain has TRBV2 and TRBJ1-2; D may be TRBD1 (5 bases). The sample consisted of CD4+ T cells from peripheral blood mononuclear cells, taken before pregnancy. This sequence originates from a female donor with multiple sclerosis, enrolled in a pregnancy study. The CDR3 nucleotides read TGTGCCAGCAGATTCACAGGTGTTAACTATGGCTACACCTTC. Its translation is CASRFTGVNYGYTF.